This T cell receptor (beta chain) was recovered during a study of patients and donors after allogeneic stem cell transplantation. This clonotype was recorded a few times. Trimming removed 0 bases at V and 5 bases at J, with 11 bases between. Germline CDR1 SGDLS, CDR2 YYNGEE. This CDR3 spans 14 amino acids. TCRdb recomputed calls from the RT-PCR reads with MiXCR, one row per CDR3 protein. The repertoire consists of 200,000 to 250,000 distinct CDR3 sequences, with about 38% occurring once and the leading ten covering under 14%. Sequenced: blood, either unsorted or a sorted T cell fraction (not recorded which). The chain combines TRBV9 with TRBJ1-2; a weak D match, TRBD1 (5 bases). This TCR came from a human donor who was either an allogeneic HSCT recipient or a stem cell or donor lymphocyte infusion donor (not recorded which). It is not recorded whose cells these are; they may come from a transplant donor. The CDR3 reads CASSVGEGKYGYTF. CDR3 in DNA: TGTGCCAGCAGCGTAGGGGAGGGGAAATATGGCTACACCTTC.